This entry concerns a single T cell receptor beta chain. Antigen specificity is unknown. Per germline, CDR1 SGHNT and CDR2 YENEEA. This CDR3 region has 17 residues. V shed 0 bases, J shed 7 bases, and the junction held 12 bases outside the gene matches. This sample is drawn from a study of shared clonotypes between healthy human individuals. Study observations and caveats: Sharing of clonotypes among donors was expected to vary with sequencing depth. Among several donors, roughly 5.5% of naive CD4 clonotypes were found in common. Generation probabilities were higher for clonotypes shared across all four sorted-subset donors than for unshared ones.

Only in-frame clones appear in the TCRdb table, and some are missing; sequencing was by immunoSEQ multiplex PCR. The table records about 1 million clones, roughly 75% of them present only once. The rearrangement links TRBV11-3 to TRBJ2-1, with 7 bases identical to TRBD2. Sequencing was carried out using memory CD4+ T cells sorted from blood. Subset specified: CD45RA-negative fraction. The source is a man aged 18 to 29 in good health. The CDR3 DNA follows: TGTGCCAGCAGCTTAGATCGTTGGTCTAGCGGAAGGAATGAGCAGTTCTTC. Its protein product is CASSLDRWSSGRNEQFF.